The TCR beta chain under discussion was sequenced for a study of beta chain features in type 1 diabetes (dated by TCRdb to 2016 to 2019). About the study as a whole: Mean age, gender distribution, total cell number and subset yield were not different between patients and healthy donors. A total of roughly 98,000,000 sorted cells were examined across all samples, and a strong correlation was observed between cell number per subset and RNA yield. In the study, recently diagnosed type 1 diabetes patients and matched healthy donors were compared on the TCRB repertoires of their sorted circulating CD4+ T cell subsets. Regulatory and stem cell-like memory subsets were obtained from only 8 patients and about eight healthy donors, while naive and central memory subsets were obtained from all 30 or so donors. Results the study describes overall, beyond this receptor: Shorter templates might have been favored by PCR, but patient and control samples were amplified and corrected together, so both groups would have been affected equally by any skew. The naive, central memory and regulatory TCRB repertoires appeared to resemble one another more closely among patients than among healthy donors. Type 1 diabetes patients showed a moderate but significant shortening of TCRB CDR3 length in all four CD4+ subsets. Only small numbers of individuals were included in the HLA sub-analyses, which left unresolved whether HLA type had any influence on TCRB rearrangement. Because cDNA was sequenced instead of genomic DNA, activated cells with high expression could be over-represented, although the groups did not differ in activation or CD3 levels. At VDJ recombination sites, patients with type 1 diabetes made fewer insertions and deleted more nucleotides, a pattern implying thymic rearrangement abnormalities.

From each donor, a single peripheral blood sample of around 120 mL on average was drawn into heparinised tubes. A BD FACSAria II and a panel including CD45RO, CCR7, CD25, CD127, CD95 and CD27 were used to sort naive, central memory, regulatory and stem cell-like memory CD4+ T cells. A purity above 95% was achieved for all sorted populations. PBMCs were isolated right away by Lymphoprep density gradient centrifugation and were stained directly, without culture. So that batch effects would be minimized, each experiment stained and sorted samples in pairs, pairing one healthy donor with one patient. About this clone itself: Its antigen is currently not known. Base quality data are lacking; no much larger clone is found one base away.

The entire amount of isolated RNA was reverse transcribed using the High Capacity cDNA Reverse Transcription Kit, so the sequenced TCRB transcripts were expressed ones. Deep immunoSEQ sequencing was performed on naive, central memory and regulatory T cell samples, with an average of around 3.5 million total reads per sample. Sorted cells were lysed in RLT buffer and RNA was extracted with DNase-treated RNeasy Micro or Mini kits, depending on cell number. Each cell subset was processed separately to prevent cross-contamination, with patient and healthy donor samples processed together. Using the immunoSEQ multiplex PCR, TCRB sequences were amplified from cDNA into 87-bp fragments spanning the CDR3 region. Sequencing of the amplicons was performed on the Illumina HiSeq platform. From the authors' description of their analysis: PCR bias was computationally corrected using synthetic template baselines, reads within Hamming distance 2 were collapsed, and singletons that could not be merged were discarded. Reads were aligned against IMGT so that V, D and J genes, CDR3 length and insertions or deletions at six rearrangement sites could be assigned. Within each subset, clonotype counts were normalized to sorted cell number, after which true diversity and Gini coefficients were computed with the tcR R package. The overlap coefficient, calculated on TCRB nucleotide sequences, was used to quantify repertoire sharing. Out-of-frame TCRB sequences from naive cells were analyzed as a proxy for the pre-selection repertoire. TCRdb limited this immuneACCESS table to in-frame rearrangements with V and J called. A share of clones is missing; checked studies link under half to unresolved V genes, and the rest is unexplained. That table is the source of V, J and clone size, and D and trimming were worked out from the DNA. The sample yields more than 250,000 clones; around 22% were counted once. The top ten hold around 0.012% of the sample.

V and J are truncated by 5 bases and 0 bases respectively, leaving an intervening sequence of 16 bases. The germline V gene supplies CDR1 SGHAT and CDR2 FQNNGV. The CDR3 has 16 amino acids, counting the end cysteine and phenylalanine. Only CDR3 DNA is held: 48 bases, read in frame from base 1. The material sequenced was naive CD4+ T cells from blood. The cell subset or site label for this specimen denotes: true naive CD4+ T cells. The sequence was obtained from a young woman with type 1 diabetes. The chain is encoded by TRBV11-2 joined to TRBJ1-1; TRBD1 is perhaps the D gene, given 6 matching bases. Here is the DNA: TGTGCCAGCAGCCTCATCAGGGGTCCGATGAACACTGAAGCTTTCTTT. Translated, this gives CASSLIRGPMNTEAFF. Full variable domain (CDR3 extended with the reference TRBV11-2 and TRBJ1-1 proteins): EAGVAQSPRYKIIEKRQSVAFWCNPISGHATLYWYQQILGQGPKLLIQFQNNGVVDDSQLPKDRFSAERLKGVDSTLKIQPAKLEDSAVYLCASSLIRGPMNTEAFFGQGTRLTVV.